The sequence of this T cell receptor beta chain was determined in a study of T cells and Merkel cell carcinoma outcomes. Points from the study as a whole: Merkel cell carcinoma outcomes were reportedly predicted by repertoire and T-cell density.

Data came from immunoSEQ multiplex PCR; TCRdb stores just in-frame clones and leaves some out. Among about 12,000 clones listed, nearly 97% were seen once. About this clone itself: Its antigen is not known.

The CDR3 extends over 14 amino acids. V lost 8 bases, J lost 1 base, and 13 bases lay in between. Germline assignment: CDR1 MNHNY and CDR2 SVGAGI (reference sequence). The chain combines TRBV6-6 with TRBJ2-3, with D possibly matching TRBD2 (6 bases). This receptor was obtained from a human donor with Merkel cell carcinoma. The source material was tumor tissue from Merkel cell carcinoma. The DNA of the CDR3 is TGTGCCAGCCGCTCGTCGGGAGGCACAGATACGCAGTATTTT. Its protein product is CASRSSGGTDTQYF.